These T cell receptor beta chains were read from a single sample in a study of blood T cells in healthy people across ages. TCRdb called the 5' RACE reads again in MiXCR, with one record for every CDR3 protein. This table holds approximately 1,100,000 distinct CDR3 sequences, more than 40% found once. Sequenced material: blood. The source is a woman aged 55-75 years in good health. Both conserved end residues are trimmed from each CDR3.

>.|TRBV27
ASSLSGGHFAYEQY
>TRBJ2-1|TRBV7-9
ASSPTGRDEQF
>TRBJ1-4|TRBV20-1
SARDQRAKILNEKLF
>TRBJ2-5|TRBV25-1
ASGGQQETQY
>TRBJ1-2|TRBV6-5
ASSSSSSGGYT
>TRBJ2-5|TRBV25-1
ASSETGFIQETQY
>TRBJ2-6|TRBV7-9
ASSVSSGANVLT
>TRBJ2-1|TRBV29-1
SAQRGGYNEQF
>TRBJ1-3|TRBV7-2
ASSLVRTGSGNTIY
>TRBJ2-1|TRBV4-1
ASSQDGLAGLPEQF
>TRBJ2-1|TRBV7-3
ATVGELAGVGHNEQF
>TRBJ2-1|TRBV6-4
ASSDVGGSNYNEQF
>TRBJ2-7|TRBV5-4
ASSLGQGQEQY
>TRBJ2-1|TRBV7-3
ASSPRLARSYNEQF
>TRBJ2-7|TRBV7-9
ASSLGRQEQY
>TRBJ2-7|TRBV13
ASSSGTGRSGMGEQY
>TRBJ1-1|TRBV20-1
SARYRGTNTEAF
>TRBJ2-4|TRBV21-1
ASSKEFFFSPGAVFPIQY
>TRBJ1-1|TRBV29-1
SVDDRLRVF
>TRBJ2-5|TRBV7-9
ASSLTGDQETQY
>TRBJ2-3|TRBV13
ASSIGTSGSTDTQY
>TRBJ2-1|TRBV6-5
ASSRPGLRTNEQF
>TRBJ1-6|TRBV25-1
ASSEYGQYNSPLH
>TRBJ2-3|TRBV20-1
SAGDIPDTQY